The entry that follows covers one TCR beta chain sequence. The antigen remains unidentified. This sample stems from a study of T-cell memory formation after mild COVID-19. At the level of the study: TCR clustering was largely donor specific. Overall study findings and caveats: While clones contracting from day 15 to 85 were balanced between CD4 and CD8, later expanders leaned CD4+.

TCRdb re-derived calls from the 5' RACE reads in MiXCR, one entry per CDR3 protein. The table shows more than 150,000 distinct CDR3 sequences, with roughly 18% occurring only once. The source is a young man who had mild COVID-19 (a few samples of this study predate the infection). Cell type and time point are not known. The sequenced sample was PBMCs or a T cell subset sorted from them (not recorded which).

CDR3 amino acids: CASSLFMGDTEAFF. DNA of the CDR3: TGCGCCAGCAGCTTGTTCATGGGGGACACTGAAGCTTTCTTT. The V and J genes are TRBV5-1 and TRBJ1-1; D possibly corresponds to TRBD1 (5 bases). V gave up 1 base and J gave up 3 bases, with 10 bases separating them. The CDR3 has 14 amino acids. Per germline, CDR1 SGHRS and CDR2 YFSETQ.